These T cell receptor beta chains were read from a single sample in a study of OX40 agonist ivuxolimab in advanced cancers. TCRdb keeps only in-frame clones here, not all; method: immunoSEQ multiplex PCR. The table records over 30,000 clones, roughly 90% of them present only once. Sequencing was performed on CD4+ or CD8+ T cells sorted from blood, taken in a trial of the OX40 agonist ivuxolimab. Receptors were obtained from an adult with an advanced solid tumor such as melanoma, head and neck, liver or kidney cancer. The CDR3 runs from the conserved cysteine through the conserved F or W. A D gene is named only where the DNA matches it firmly. Where a row states a size, it is once, few, many or the class of an expanded clone; other rows omit it.

CDR3 DNA	CDR3 protein	J gene	V gene	D gene	clone size
TGTGCCAGCATTAAATTTGGGGGGGAGCAGTACTTC	CASIKFGGEQYF	TRBJ2-7	TRBV28	NA	NA
TGTGCCAGCAGCTTAGGTACAGGGGGCGAGACCCAGTACTTC	CASSLGTGGETQYF	TRBJ2-5	TRBV7-6	TRBD1	NA
TGTGCCAGCAGTCCCCAGACCGATCTCTACGAGCAGTACTTC	CASSPQTDLYEQYF	TRBJ2-7	TRBV2	NA	NA
TGTGCCAGTACCCAATCTGGGACTGCCAAAAACATTCAGTACTTC	CASTQSGTAKNIQYF	TRBJ2-4	TRBV19	NA	once
TGTGCCAGCTCATCGGGCACCCGCACAGATACGCAGTATTTT	CASSSGTRTDTQYF	TRBJ2-3	TRBV18	NA	few
TGTGCCAGCAGCCCCCGGACGGTCAGCTCCTATAATTCACCCCTCCACTTT	CASSPRTVSSYNSPLHF	TRBJ1-6	TRBV7-2	NA	NA
TGTGCCAGCAGTTTGGGGGGTAGCGATAATTCACCCCTCCACTTT	CASSLGGSDNSPLHF	TRBJ1-6	TRBV28	NA	once
TGTGCCAGCAGCTTATCGAGGGGTAGGGAGACCCAGCACTTC	CASSLSRGRETQHF	TRBJ2-5	TRBV11-2	NA	NA
TGTGCCAGTAGTTTTCCGCTAGCGGACGGGACAGATACGCAGTATTTT	CASSFPLADGTDTQYF	TRBJ2-3	TRBV19	TRBD2	NA
TGCGCCAGCGGGACGGTAACCTACGAGCAGTACTTC	CASGTVTYEQYF	TRBJ2-7	TRBV23-1	NA	NA
TGTGCCAGCAGCTTCCACACTGGGGCCAACGTCCTGACTTTC	CASSFHTGANVLTF	TRBJ2-6	TRBV7-8	NA	NA
TGTGCCAGCAGCTTACGGGGCCCAAGCACAGATACGCAGTATTTT	CASSLRGPSTDTQYF	TRBJ2-3	TRBV11-2	NA	NA
TGTGCCAGCAGCCAACGGGGAGGGGGCGAGCAGTACTTC	CASSQRGGGEQYF	TRBJ2-7	TRBV14	NA	NA
TGTGCTAGCAGCTTCACTCGAGGGGATACGCAGTATTTT	CASSFTRGDTQYF	TRBJ2-3	TRBV7-7	NA	few
TGTGCCAGCACCCGGGGGCGGGTTAATCAGCCCCAGCATTTT	CASTRGRVNQPQHF	TRBJ1-5	TRBV28	NA	NA
TGTGCCAGTAGTGTAGGGACTACACGGGATTCACCCCTCCACTTT	CASSVGTTRDSPLHF	TRBJ1-6	TRBV19	NA	few
TGTGCCAGTAGTATAGGTGGGGGACCAAGCAATCAGCCCCAGCATTTT	CASSIGGGPSNQPQHF	TRBJ1-5	TRBV19	NA	NA
TGTGCCAGCAGTGACACTAGCCGCTCCTACAATGAGCAGTTCTTC	CASSDTSRSYNEQFF	TRBJ2-1	TRBV25-1	NA	NA
TGTGCCAGCAGTCTAAGACAGGTCAAGGGTAATGAAAAACTGTTTTTT	CASSLRQVKGNEKLFF	TRBJ1-4	TRBV28	NA	NA
TGTGCCAGCAGTGAAAAGCCGTCCCTGACGGGACAGATGTACTACGAGCAGTACTTC	CASSEKPSLTGQMYYEQYF	TRBJ2-7	TRBV2	TRBD1	NA
TGTGCCAGCAGCCAAGACACTGATAGCAATCAGCCCCAGCATTTT	CASSQDTDSNQPQHF	TRBJ1-5	TRBV28	NA	NA
TGTGCCAGCAGTATTCAGGGGGGCTATGGCTACACCTTC	CASSIQGGYGYTF	TRBJ1-2	TRBV27	TRBD1	NA
TGTGCCAACTCCAGGGGGAACACCGGGGAGCTGTTTTTT	CANSRGNTGELFF	TRBJ2-2	TRBV28	NA	NA
TGCAGTGCTCTATCGGGGGGTGGCTACACCTTC	CSALSGGGYTF	TRBJ1-2	TRBV20-1	NA	NA
TGCGCCAGCAGCTTCGGGACAGGGAGGGATACGCAGTATTTT	CASSFGTGRDTQYF	TRBJ2-3	TRBV5-1	TRBD1	NA
TGTGCCTGGAGTGCGGGGGGGGGCACCTCGCAATTAACGGCTAACACTGAAGCTTTCTTT	CAWSAGGGTSQLTANTEAFF	TRBJ1-1	TRBV30	NA	NA
TGTGCCAGCTCACCCCCAACCTCTGCTCGCTCTGGAAACACCATATATTTT	CASSPPTSARSGNTIYF	TRBJ1-3	TRBV18	NA	medium-sized
TGTGCCAGCAGTTATTGGGGACAGGGGAGTACTGAAGCTTTCTTT	CASSYWGQGSTEAFF	TRBJ1-1	TRBV6-5	TRBD1	once